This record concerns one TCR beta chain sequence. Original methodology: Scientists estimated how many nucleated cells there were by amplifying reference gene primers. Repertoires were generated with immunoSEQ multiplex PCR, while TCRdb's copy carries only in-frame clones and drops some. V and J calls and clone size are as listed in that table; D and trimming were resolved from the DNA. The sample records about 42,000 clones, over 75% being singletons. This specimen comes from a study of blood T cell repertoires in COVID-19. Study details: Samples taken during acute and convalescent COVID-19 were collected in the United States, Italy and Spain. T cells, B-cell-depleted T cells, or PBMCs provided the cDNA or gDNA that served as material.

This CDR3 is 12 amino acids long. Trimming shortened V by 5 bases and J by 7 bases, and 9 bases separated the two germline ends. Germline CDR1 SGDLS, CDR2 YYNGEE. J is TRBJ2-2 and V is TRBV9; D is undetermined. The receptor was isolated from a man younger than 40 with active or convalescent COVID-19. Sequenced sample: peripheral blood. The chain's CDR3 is CASSIIGGELFF. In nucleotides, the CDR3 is TGTGCCAGCAGTATTATCGGCGGGGAGCTGTTTTTT.